These T cell receptor beta chains were read from a single sample in a study of T cells in Graves' hyperthyroidism and ophthalmopathy. TCRdb reanalysed the multiplex PCR reads using MiXCR and keeps one entry per CDR3 protein. The table has a few hundred thousand distinct CDR3 sequences, 15% to 20% seen once. Material: blood. These receptors were taken from a woman aged 40 to 50 with Graves' ophthalmopathy. The CDR3 runs from the conserved cysteine through the conserved F or W. A D gene is named only where the DNA matches it firmly. Size tells how often a clone was seen (once, few, many) or the class of an expanded clone, and some rows leave it out.

V	size	D	J	DNA	CDR3
TRBV20-1	NA	NA	TRBJ1-1	TGCAGTGCTAGTCTCGATTCCCGGGGGGCCGAAGCTTTCTTT	CSASLDSRGAEAFF
TRBV29-1	many	TRBD1	TRBJ2-7	TGCAGCGTTGAAGGGTTGGGGACAGGGGTCGAGCAGTACTTC	CSVEGLGTGVEQYF
TRBV11-2	NA	TRBD1	TRBJ1-1	TGTGCCAGCAGCTTAGCCTACAGGGGGACTGAAGCTTTCTTT	CASSLAYRGTEAFF
TRBV20-1	many	TRBD2	TRBJ2-7	TGCAGTGCTAGAGAAGCGGGAGGGGCAATCTACGAGCAGTACTTC	CSAREAGGAIYEQYF
TRBV15	NA	NA	TRBJ2-4	TGTGCCACCAGCAGAGATTTAACGAACCGGGGCGGGAAAAACATTCAGTACTTC	CATSRDLTNRGGKNIQYF
TRBV6-2/TRBV6-3	many	NA	TRBJ2-7	TGTGCCAGCAGTTACCAGGGTTGGGGCTCCTACGAGCAGTACTTC	CASSYQGWGSYEQYF
TRBV5-1	few	TRBD1	TRBJ2-5	TGCGCCAGCAGCTGGGGATCCGGGACAGGGGAAGAGACCCAGTACTTC	CASSWGSGTGEETQYF
TRBV29-1	many	NA	TRBJ2-7	TGCAGCGTTGAATTTGTCGGCGAGCAGTACTTC	CSVEFVGEQYF
TRBV11-2	many	NA	TRBJ1-6	TGTGCCAGCAGCCCTAGGGGCATTAATAATTCACCCCTCCACTTT	CASSPRGINNSPLHF
TRBV28	many	TRBD1	TRBJ1-5	TGTGCCAGCAGTTCACCCCCGACAGGGCATCAGCCCCAGCATTTT	CASSSPPTGHQPQHF
TRBV12-3/TRBV12-4	many	TRBD2	TRBJ2-4	TGTGCCAGCAGTCAAAGCGGGAGAGGGTACATTCAGTACTTC	CASSQSGRGYIQYF
TRBV28	many	NA	TRBJ1-2	TGTGCCAGCAGTTTAGCGCAGCAAACTAACTATGGCTACACCTTC	CASSLAQQTNYGYTF
TRBV12-3/TRBV12-4	many	TRBD2	TRBJ2-7	TGTGCCAGCAGTGCCAAGCGGGAGGGCCTTGACGAGCAGTACTTC	CASSAKREGLDEQYF
TRBV30	many	TRBD2	TRBJ2-2	TGTGCCTGGGGGGAGGGACTAGCGGGCACCGGGGAGCTGTTTTTT	CAWGEGLAGTGELFF
TRBV12-3/TRBV12-4	many	NA	TRBJ2-7	TGTGCCAGCAGTCCACGAACGGGCGAGCAGTACTTC	CASSPRTGEQYF
TRBV6-1	many	NA	TRBJ2-7	TGTGCCAGCAGTGGCGGTTCAGGGAGGCGCGAGCAGTACTTC	CASSGGSGRREQYF
TRBV20-1	NA	TRBD2	TRBJ2-7	TGCAGTGCACTACTAGCGAGACACTCCGAGCAGTACTTC	CSALLARHSEQYF
TRBV29-1	many	TRBD1	TRBJ2-5	TGCAGCGTTTGGGGGACAGGGGGGCGAAAAGAGACCCAGTACTTC	CSVWGTGGRKETQYF
TRBV5-1	many	NA	TRBJ1-1	TGCGCCAGCAGCATCTCCGGGAAAACTGAAGCTTTCTTT	CASSISGKTEAFF
TRBV11-1	NA	NA	TRBJ1-1	TGTGCCAGCAGCGTTCTTCGGACGGACCGCTTAAACACTGAAGCTTTCTTT	CASSVLRTDRLNTEAFF
TRBV7-2	NA	NA	TRBJ2-7	TGTGCCAGCAGCTTATCGTACAACTCCTACGAGCAGTACTTC	CASSLSYNSYEQYF
TRBV5-1	many	NA	TRBJ1-1	TGCGCCAGCAGCTGGCAGGGAATCGTGAACACTGAAGCTTTCTTT	CASSWQGIVNTEAFF
TRBV28	many	NA	TRBJ1-5	TGTGCCACCATCTTTAGCAGGGCAGGCAATCAGCCCCAGCATTTT	CATIFSRAGNQPQHF
TRBV30	NA	NA	TRBJ2-7	TGTGCCTGGGGGGCCCGCGCCCTTAACCCCTACGAGCAGTACTTC	CAWGARALNPYEQYF
TRBV10-2	many	NA	TRBJ2-7	TGCGCCAGCTTCTCCGCACCCTACGAGCAGTACTTC	CASFSAPYEQYF
TRBV15	many	NA	TRBJ2-4	TGTGCCACCAGTCAGGGGTTCGGGGCCAAAAACATTCAGTACTTC	CATSQGFGAKNIQYF
TRBV6-1	NA	TRBD2	TRBJ2-7	TGTGCCAGCAGTGAACTAGCGGGGGACTCCTACGAGCAGTACTTC	CASSELAGDSYEQYF
TRBV6-1	many	TRBD1	TRBJ1-5	TGTGCCAGCAGTGGTGGGACAGGTCAACAGCCCCAGCATTTT	CASSGGTGQQPQHF
TRBV4-1	many	NA	TRBJ1-1	TGCGCCAGCAGCCAAGATAGGCAAGCCAACACTGAAGCTTTCTTT	CASSQDRQANTEAFF
TRBV27	many	NA	TRBJ1-1	TGTGCCAGCAGTTTATCGTTTACAGGCGATTATGAAGCTTTCTTT	CASSLSFTGDYEAFF
TRBV30	many	NA	TRBJ1-1	TGTGCCTGGAGTGTACACACTGAAGCTTTCTTT	CAWSVHTEAFF
TRBV11-2	many	TRBD2	TRBJ2-2	TGTGCCAGCAGCTTATTGCCCATTGGACTAGCGGGGGGGACCGGGGAGCTGTTTTTT	CASSLLPIGLAGGTGELFF
TRBV11-1	many	TRBD2	TRBJ2-2	TGTGCCAGCAGCCCCCGGACTAGCGGGAGTTCGAACACCGGGGAGCTGTTTTTT	CASSPRTSGSSNTGELFF